This T cell receptor beta chain was sequenced for a study of T-cell memory formation after mild COVID-19. As for the study in general: Clusters were largely donor specific. Study-wide results and limits: Clones contracting across day 15 to 85 had a balanced CD4/CD8 profile; later expanding clones leaned CD4+. Pre-infection memory contained some responding clones, which suggested that cross-reactive memory had joined. CD4+ contracting clones lay mainly in CM and EM, CD8+ ones in EMRA.

This clonotype was recorded a few times. No antigen is known for it. TCRdb redid the calling of the 5' RACE reads with MiXCR, one entry per CDR3 protein. The table lists about 140,000 distinct CDR3 sequences, around 15% of them singletons. V lost 1 base, J lost 4 bases, and 3 bases stayed unmatched. In germline, CDR1 is SQVTM, CDR2 ANQGSEA. CDR3 size: 14 residues. The rearrangement joins TRBV29-1 to TRBJ2-2; TRBD1 matches at 7 bases. The clonotype originates from an adult woman who had mild COVID-19 (a few samples of this study predate the infection). Cell type and time point are not known. Sequenced sample: PBMCs or a T cell subset sorted from them (not recorded which). CDR3 residues: CSVEGQGATGELFF. The DNA of the CDR3 is TGCAGCGTTGAAGGACAGGGAGCCACCGGGGAGCTGTTTTTT.